This T cell receptor beta chain was identified in a study of blood T cell repertoires in COVID-19. The protocol was immunoSEQ multiplex PCR, while the TCRdb copy is restricted to in-frame clones and leaves out a portion. In the table there are approximately 210,000 clones, approximately 81% of which are singletons. CDR3 size: 16 residues. In germline, CDR1 is SGHAT, CDR2 FQNNGV. V shed 2 bases, J shed 3 bases, and the junction held 8 bases outside the gene matches. Participants, about 18 to 90 years old, spanned around 25 US areas. Input material: PBMCs or T cells enriched from blood (not recorded which). This clonotype was obtained from a woman aged 50 to 60 with acute COVID-19. The chain has TRBV11-2 and TRBJ2-3, with 7 bases that match TRBD2. In DNA form, the CDR3 reads TGTGCCAGCAGCTTACTGGCGGGAGCTGGGACAGATACGCAGTATTTT. Amino acid sequence: CASSLLAGAGTDTQYF.